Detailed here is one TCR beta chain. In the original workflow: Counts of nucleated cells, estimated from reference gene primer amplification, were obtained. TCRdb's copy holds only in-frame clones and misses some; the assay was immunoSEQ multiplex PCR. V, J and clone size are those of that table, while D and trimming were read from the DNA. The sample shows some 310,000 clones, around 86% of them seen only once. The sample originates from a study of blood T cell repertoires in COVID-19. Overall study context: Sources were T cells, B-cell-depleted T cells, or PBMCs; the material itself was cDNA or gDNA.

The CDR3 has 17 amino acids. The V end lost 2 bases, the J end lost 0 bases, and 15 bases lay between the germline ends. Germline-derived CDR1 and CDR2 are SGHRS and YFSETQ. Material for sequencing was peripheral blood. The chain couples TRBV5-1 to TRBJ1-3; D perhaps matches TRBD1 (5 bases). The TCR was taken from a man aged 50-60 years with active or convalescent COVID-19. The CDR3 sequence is CASSFLGHHLSGNTIYF. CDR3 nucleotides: TGCGCCAGCAGCTTCCTAGGACACCATCTCTCTGGAAACACCATATATTTT.